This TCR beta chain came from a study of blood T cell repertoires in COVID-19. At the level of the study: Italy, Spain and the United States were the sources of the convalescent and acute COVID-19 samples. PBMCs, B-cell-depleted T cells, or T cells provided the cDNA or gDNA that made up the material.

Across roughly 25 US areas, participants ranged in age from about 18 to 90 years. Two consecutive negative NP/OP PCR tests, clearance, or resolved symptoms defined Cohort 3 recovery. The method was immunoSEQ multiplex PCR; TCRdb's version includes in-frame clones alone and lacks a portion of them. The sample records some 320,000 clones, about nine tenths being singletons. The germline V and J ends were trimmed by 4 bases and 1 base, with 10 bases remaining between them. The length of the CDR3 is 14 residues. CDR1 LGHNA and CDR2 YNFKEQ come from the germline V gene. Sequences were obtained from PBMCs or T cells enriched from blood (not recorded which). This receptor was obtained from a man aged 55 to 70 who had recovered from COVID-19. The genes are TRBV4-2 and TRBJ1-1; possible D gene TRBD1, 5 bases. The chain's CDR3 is CASSPRGGNTEAFF. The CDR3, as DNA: TGTGCCAGCAGCCCAAGGGGTGGGAACACTGAAGCTTTCTTT.